This T cell receptor (beta chain) was identified during a study of cytomegalovirus exposure and HLA in healthy donors. At the level of the study: The Caucasian-associated ancestry cluster held around 76% of roughly 370 genotyped donors.

PCR was performed using 60 Vbeta and 13 Jbeta primers. Only in-frame clones appear in the TCRdb table, and some are missing; sequencing was by immunoSEQ multiplex PCR. Among roughly 180,000 clones listed, over 80% were seen once. Study-wide results and caveats: Reportedly, TCR beta sequences accurately predicted HLA-A and HLA-B alleles in most subjects. Researchers reported in a later analysis that a missense DCLRE1C variant was tied to TCR beta V- and J-gene trimming. One later analysis reportedly identified an Asian-associated ancestry cluster that showed fewer N-insertions than the roughly 600-donor mean.

With respect to this clone: Its antigen is currently unknown.

This TCR was sampled from a boy aged 2 to 10 in good health and CMV-seronegative. Sequencing was done on a sample of PBMCs.

The CDR3 DNA reads as TGTGCCAGCAGTGAAGAGGGGGACAGAATAGAAGAGACCCAGTACTTC. This translates into CASSEEGDRIEETQYF. This sequence joins TRBV6-1 and TRBJ2-5, with 7 bases aligning to TRBD1. Germline CDR1 is MNHNS and CDR2 is SASEGT. Trimming cost V 1 base and J 3 bases; bases outside gene matches: 8. The CDR3 runs 16 residues.